This TCR beta chain was documented in a study of T cell changes during pregnancy in multiple sclerosis. The CDR3 totals 16 residues. CDR1 SEHNR and CDR2 FQNEAQ come from the germline V gene (reference sequence). Trimming removed 1 base from V and 8 bases from J, with 17 bases in between. Sequenced by immunoSEQ multiplex PCR; TCRdb stores in-frame clones only, minus some. The sample has some 70,000 clones, approximately 91% seen once. The rearrangement uses TRBV7-9 and TRBJ1-4; D perhaps matches TRBD1 (6 bases). This TCR was recovered from a female donor with multiple sclerosis, enrolled in a pregnancy study. The sequenced sample was peripheral blood, obtained before pregnancy. The CDR3 protein is CASSLGDPGAGEKLFF. CDR3 nucleotides: TGTGCCAGCAGCTTAGGGGATCCAGGGGCTGGGGAAAAACTGTTTTTT.